These 10 T cell receptor beta chains share one sample of origin, sequenced in a study of Ad26.COV2.S vaccination and SARS-CoV-2 variants. Clones were sequenced by immunoSEQ multiplex PCR, and TCRdb holds only the in-frame ones, with some missing. The data show 350,000 to 400,000 clones, approximately 91% seen once. Treatment meaning: about 20 received Ad26.COV2.S at low or high dose, single or two shots; about 5 received placebo; per-sample allocation not given. Day 63 after the first injection of vaccine or placebo was the sampling time. The sample in question was peripheral blood, obtained in a trial of Ad26.COV2.S vaccine versus placebo. The receptor set was obtained from a person between 18 and 60 years old who received the Ad26.COV2.S COVID-19 vaccine or a placebo.

This rearrangement joins TRBV11-2 to TRBJ2-1; D unclear. The CDR3 sequence is 14 residues long. The V and J ends lost 0 bases and 4 bases respectively, with 7 bases between them. CDR1 SGHAT and CDR2 FQNNGV come from the germline V gene. The CDR3 loop is CASSLEDPYNEQFF. The CDR3 coding sequence is TGTGCCAGCAGCTTAGAGGACCCGTACAATGAGCAGTTCTTC.

The chain carries TRBV10-3 and TRBJ2-7, with 14 nucleotides matching TRBD2. The germline V gene encodes CDR1 ENHRY and CDR2 SYGVKD. This CDR3 is 16 amino acids long. V shed 7 bases, J shed 3 bases, and the junction held 8 bases outside the gene matches. CDR3 nucleotide sequence: TGTGCCATCAACGGACTAGCGGGAGGAAATCTCTACGAGCAGTACTTC. This sequence encodes CAINGLAGGNLYEQYF.

As concerns this clone: The sample contains more than one DNA sequence encoding this CDR3. The chain combines TRBV7-6 with TRBJ1-1; 8 positions agree with TRBD1. V shed 1 base and J 8 bases; nucleotides not matched to a gene: 0. CDR1 and CDR2 (germline): SGHVS, FNYEAQ. CDR3 length equals 12 residues. CDR3 bases: TGTGCCAGCAGCTTAGGGACAGGGGAAGCTTTCTTT. It encodes CASSLGTGEAFF. Supplemented by reference TRBV7-6 and TRBJ1-1, the full variable domain reads GAGVSQSPRYKVTKRGQDVALRCDPISGHVSLYWYRQALGQGPEFLTYFNYEAQQDKSGLPNDRFSAERPEGSISTLTIQRTEQRDSAMYRCASSLGTGEAFFGQGTRLTVV.

The J gene is TRBJ2-1, the V gene TRBV6-2 or TRBV6-3; 14 bases are a match to TRBD2. CDR1 and CDR2 from the germline V gene are MNHEY and SVGEGT. The trim removed 4 bases at V and 1 base at J, leaving 9 bases unmatched. CDR3 length: 19 residues. In nucleotides, the CDR3 is TGTGCCAGCAGTTCCCTTCGACTAGCGGGAGGGTCTTCCTACAATGAGCAGTTCTTC. Its translation is CASSSLRLAGGSSYNEQFF.

The chain recombines TRBV30 with TRBJ1-5; tentative D call: TRBD1 (5 bases). V lost 1 base, J lost 6 bases, and 10 bases lay in between. Germline V CDR1 and CDR2: GTSNPN, SVGIG (reference sequence). This CDR3 is built from 13 residues. The CDR3 protein is CAWSGGSFQPQHF. CDR3 DNA: TGTGCCTGGAGTGGGGGGTCCTTTCAGCCCCAGCATTTT.

V and J are TRBV9 and TRBJ2-1, with TRBD2 identical over 8 bases. CDR3 size: 16 residues. The V and J ends lost 3 bases and 0 bases, in that order; junction bases with no gene match: 5. Per the germline V gene, CDR1 is SGDLS and CDR2 is YYNGEE. In DNA, the CDR3 is TGTGCCAGCAGCGACCTACTAGCGGTCTCCTACAATGAGCAGTTCTTC. As protein: CASSDLLAVSYNEQFF.

As for this clone: Its ends do not fully match the called genes, so a read error is possible. This chain links TRBV3-1 (or the pseudogene TRBV3-2) with TRBJ2-1; D remains unclear. There are 11 residues in the CDR3. Germline lookup yields CDR1 LGHDT and CDR2 YNNKEL (reference sequence). The CDR3 DNA follows: TGTGCCAGCAGCCGAGACTGGGTCTTGCTCTTC. The encoded protein is CASSRDWVLLF.

The V and J genes are TRBV5-1 and TRBJ1-4; no clear D. Looked up from germline, CDR1 is SGHRS and CDR2 is YFSETQ. The germline V and J ends were trimmed by 0 bases and 11 bases, with 20 bases remaining between them. CDR3 length: 16 residues. For the CDR3, the DNA is TGCGCCAGCAGCTTGGGGGCAGGCCTCGAGGCCTACAAACTGTTTTTT. The encoded protein is CASSLGAGLEAYKLFF.

The chain has TRBV5-1 and TRBJ1-4; D is perhaps TRBD1 (6 bases). Germline loops: CDR1 SGHRS, CDR2 YFSETQ. The CDR3 is 14 residues long. The V end lost 6 bases, the J end lost 5 bases, and 14 bases lay between the germline ends. CDR3 loop: CASNFRDTNEKLFF. CDR3 nucleotide sequence: TGCGCCAGCAACTTCCGGGACACGAATGAAAAACTGTTTTTT.

The genes are TRBV6-4 and TRBJ2-1; 8 bases agree with TRBD2. The germline V gene has CDR1 MRHNA and CDR2 SNTAGT. The V segment lost 2 bases and the J segment 0 bases; nucleotides outside the gene matches: 0. This CDR3 spans 15 amino acids. DNA for the CDR3: TGTGCCAGCAGTGACGGGACTAGCTCCTACAATGAGCAGTTCTTC. Translated: CASSDGTSSYNEQFF.